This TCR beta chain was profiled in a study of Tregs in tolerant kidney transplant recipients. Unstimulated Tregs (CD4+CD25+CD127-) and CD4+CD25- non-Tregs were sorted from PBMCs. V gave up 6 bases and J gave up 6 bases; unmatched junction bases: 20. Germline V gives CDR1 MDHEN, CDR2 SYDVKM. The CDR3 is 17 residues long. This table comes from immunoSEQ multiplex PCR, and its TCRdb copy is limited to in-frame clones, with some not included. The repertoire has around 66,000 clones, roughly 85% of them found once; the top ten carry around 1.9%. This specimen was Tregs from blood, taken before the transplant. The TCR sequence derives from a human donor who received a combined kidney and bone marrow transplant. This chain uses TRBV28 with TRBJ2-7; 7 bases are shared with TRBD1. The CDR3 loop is CASRSDFRGQLGREQYF. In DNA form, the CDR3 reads TGTGCCAGCAGAAGCGACTTCCGGGGACAGTTGGGGCGCGAGCAGTACTTC.